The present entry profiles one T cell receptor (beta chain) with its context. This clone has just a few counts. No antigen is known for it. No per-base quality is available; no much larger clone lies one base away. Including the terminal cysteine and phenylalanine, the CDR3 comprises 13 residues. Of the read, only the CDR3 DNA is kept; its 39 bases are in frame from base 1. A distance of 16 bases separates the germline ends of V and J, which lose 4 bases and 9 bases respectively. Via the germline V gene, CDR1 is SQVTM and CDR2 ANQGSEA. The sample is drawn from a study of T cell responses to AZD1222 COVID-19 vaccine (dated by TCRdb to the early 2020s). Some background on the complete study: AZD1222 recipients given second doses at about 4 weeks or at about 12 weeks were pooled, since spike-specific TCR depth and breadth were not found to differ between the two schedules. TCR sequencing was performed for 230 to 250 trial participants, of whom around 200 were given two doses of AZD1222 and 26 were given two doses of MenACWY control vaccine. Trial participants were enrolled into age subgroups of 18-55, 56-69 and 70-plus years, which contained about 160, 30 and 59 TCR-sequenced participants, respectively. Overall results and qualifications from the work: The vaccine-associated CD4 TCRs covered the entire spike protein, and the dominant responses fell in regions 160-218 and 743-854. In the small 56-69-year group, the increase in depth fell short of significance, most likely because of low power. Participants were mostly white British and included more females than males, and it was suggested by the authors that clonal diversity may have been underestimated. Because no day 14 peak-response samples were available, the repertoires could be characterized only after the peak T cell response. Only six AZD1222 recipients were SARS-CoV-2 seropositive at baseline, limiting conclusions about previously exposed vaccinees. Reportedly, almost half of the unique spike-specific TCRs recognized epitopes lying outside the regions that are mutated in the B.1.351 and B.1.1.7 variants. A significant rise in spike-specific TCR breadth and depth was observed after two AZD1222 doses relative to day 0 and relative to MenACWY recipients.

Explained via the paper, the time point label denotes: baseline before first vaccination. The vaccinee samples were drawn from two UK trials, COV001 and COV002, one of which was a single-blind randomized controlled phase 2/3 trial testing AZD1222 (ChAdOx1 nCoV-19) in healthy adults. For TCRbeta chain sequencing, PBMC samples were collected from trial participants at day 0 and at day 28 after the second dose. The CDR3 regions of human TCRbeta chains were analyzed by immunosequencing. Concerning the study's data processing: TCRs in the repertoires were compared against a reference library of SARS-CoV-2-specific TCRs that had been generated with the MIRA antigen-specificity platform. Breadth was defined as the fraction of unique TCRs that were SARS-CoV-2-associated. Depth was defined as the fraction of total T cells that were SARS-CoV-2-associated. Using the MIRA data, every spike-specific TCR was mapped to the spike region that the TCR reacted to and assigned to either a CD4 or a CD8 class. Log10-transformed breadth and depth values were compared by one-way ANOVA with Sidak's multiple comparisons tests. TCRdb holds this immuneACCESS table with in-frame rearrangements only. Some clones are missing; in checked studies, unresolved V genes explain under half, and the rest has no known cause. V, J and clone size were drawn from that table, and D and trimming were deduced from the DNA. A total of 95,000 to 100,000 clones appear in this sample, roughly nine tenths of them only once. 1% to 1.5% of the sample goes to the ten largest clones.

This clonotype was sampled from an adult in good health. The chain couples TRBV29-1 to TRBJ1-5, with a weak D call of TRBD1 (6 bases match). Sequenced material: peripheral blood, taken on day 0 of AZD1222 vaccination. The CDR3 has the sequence CSVAMGAQGPQHF. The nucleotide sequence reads TGCAGCGTTGCTATGGGGGCGCAGGGGCCCCAGCATTTT.